This TCR beta chain was recorded in a study of a mutant IDH1 vaccine in newly diagnosed glioma. Study background: The patients received vaccinations eight times, in weeks 1, 3, 5, 7, 11, 15, 19 and 23. A roughly 60% male, 37.5% female split and a mean age of around 41 years characterized treated patients.

Time point described: week 23, last vaccination. The vaccine gave 300 ug of a 20-mer mutant IDH1 peptide subcutaneously per dose. Profiling relied on immunoSEQ multiplex PCR, and the TCRdb table lists in-frame clones only, not all of them. The data contain tens of thousands of clones, about 80% of them singletons. Germline V gene sequence: CDR1 MNHEY, CDR2 SVGAGI. CDR3 length: 16 residues. V gave up 4 bases and J gave up 1 base, with 14 bases separating them. A word on this clone: Its antigen is unidentified.

The chain combines TRBV6-5 with TRBJ1-5; D perhaps matches TRBD1 (5 bases). The material sequenced was PBMCs, taken from a glioma patient whose treatment included an IDH1 peptide vaccine. The receptor was derived from a man aged 40-49 years with glioma. The CDR3 nucleotides read TGTGCCAGCAGTTCCACCGGGCAGGGCAGCAATCAGCCCCAGCATTTT. As protein: CASSSTGQGSNQPQHF.